These 29 T cell receptor beta chains were sequenced from one sample in a study of identical twins. TCRdb itself ran the 5' RACE reads through MiXCR, one entry per CDR3 protein. The sample lists about 700,000 distinct CDR3 sequences, around 5.7% occurring once. Sequenced sample: naive T cells sorted from blood. These receptors came from a man aged 18 to 30 in good health.

There are many counts of this clonotype. V gene TRBV7-9 combines with J gene TRBJ2-1; 15 bases are a match to TRBD2. CDR3 length equals 17 residues. After removal of 4 bases from V and 4 bases from J, the junction contained 5 bases not matched to a gene. The germline CDR1 and CDR2 sequences are SEHNR and FQNEAQ (reference sequence). CDR3 sequence (DNA): TGTGCCAGCAGCTCGGGACTAGCGGGAGGCTTTTACAATGAGCAGTTCTTC. This codes for CASSSGLAGGFYNEQFF.

There are many counts of this clonotype. CDR3 DNA: TGTGCCAGCAGTCAGCGACAGGGGCTTTACAATGAGCAGTTCTTC. Translated: CASSQRQGLYNEQFF. The rearrangement uses TRBV27 and TRBJ2-1; 8 positions match TRBD1. There are 15 residues in the CDR3. Trimming took 5 bases from V and 4 from J; bases not matched to a gene: 7. Germline V gene sequence: CDR1 MNHEY, CDR2 SMNVEV (reference sequence).

The sample holds many counts of this clonotype. The rearrangement uses TRBV4-3 and TRBJ1-1; no reliable D call. CDR3 length: 14 amino acids. V lost 0 bases, J lost 6 bases, and 11 bases lay in between. Germline CDR1 is LGHNA and CDR2 is YSLEER. The CDR3 loop reads CASSQDRAGPEAFF. The CDR3 region has the DNA TGCGCCAGCAGCCAAGATCGGGCCGGGCCTGAAGCTTTCTTT.

The chain carries TRBV30 and TRBJ2-7; TRBD1 matches 11 bases. The CDR3 runs 14 residues. Trimming took 5 bases from V and 3 from J; bases not matched to a gene: 6. CDR1 is GTSNPN, CDR2 SVGIG, per germline (reference sequence). CDR3 sequence reads: CAWVSGTGGYEQYF. Here the CDR3 DNA reads TGTGCCTGGGTCTCCGGGACAGGGGGCTACGAGCAGTACTTC.

This clonotype was recorded many times. J is TRBJ2-7 and V is TRBV12-3 or TRBV12-4; D unclear. The CDR3 covers 13 residues. V dropped 4 bases and J dropped 3 bases, with 10 bases sitting between them. CDR3 sequence: CASSYALVYEQYF. In DNA, the CDR3 is TGTGCCAGCAGTTACGCACTCGTCTACGAGCAGTACTTC.

The V and J genes are TRBV18 and TRBJ1-5; D gene ambiguous. The CDR3 loop spans 14 amino acids. V was cut by 1 base and J by 5 bases, with 9 bases left in between. Germline CDR1 and CDR2: KGHSH and LQKENI. The DNA of the CDR3 is TGTGCCAGCTCACCACGGTCGGGGTATCAGCCCCAGCATTTT. Protein: CASSPRSGYQPQHF. Supplemented by reference TRBV18 and TRBJ1-5, the full variable domain reads NAGVMQNPRHLVRRRGQEARLRCSPMKGHSHVYWYRQLPEEGLKFMVYLQKENIIDESGMPKERFSAEFPKEGPSILRIQQVVRGDSAAYFCASSPRSGYQPQHFGDGTRLSIL.

This clonotype was seen only a few times. The chain carries TRBV6-1 and TRBJ2-3; the D call may be TRBD1 or TRBD2 (5 bases each). Deletions cut 6 bases from V and 2 bases from J, with 15 bases between. The CDR3 consists of 15 residues. Per the germline V gene, CDR1 is MNHNS and CDR2 is SASEGT. CDR3 sequence: CASRARGTFTDTQYF. CDR3 DNA sequence: TGTGCCAGCAGGGCACGTGGGACCTTCACAGATACGCAGTATTTT.

This clonotype showed up many times. CDR3 sequence (DNA): TGTGCCAGCAGCGGGGGACAGAGTAATGAAAAACTGTTTTTT. This gives the protein CASSGGQSNEKLFF. This sequence joins TRBV9 and TRBJ1-4, with 7 nucleotides matching TRBD1. V was pared by 3 bases and J by 4 bases, with 3 bases of the junction left unmatched. Germline-derived CDR1 and CDR2 are SGDLS and YYNGEE. This CDR3 has 14 residues.

This sequence joins TRBV20-1 and TRBJ2-1; 7 bases are a match to TRBD2. The CDR3 totals 15 residues. The trim removed 3 bases at V and 0 bases at J, leaving 5 bases unmatched. In germline, CDR1 is DFQATT, CDR2 SNEGSKA (reference sequence). CDR3 coding DNA: TGCAGTGCTAGGGGGGGGACCCCCTCCTACAATGAGCAGTTCTTC. As protein: CSARGGTPSYNEQFF.

V and J are TRBV6-5 and TRBJ2-1; D ambiguous. The germline V and J ends were trimmed by 0 bases and 5 bases, with 11 bases remaining between them. The CDR3 sequence is 15 residues long. The germline V gene encodes CDR1 MNHEY and CDR2 SVGAGI. In DNA, the CDR3 is TGTGCCAGCAGTTACTCGAGTCTAGGTAACAATGAGCAGTTCTTC. Its translation: CASSYSSLGNNEQFF.

The genes are TRBV5-5 and TRBJ1-5, with D possibly being TRBD1 (5 bases). The ends were cut back, 3 bases at V and 4 bases at J, with 8 bases in the middle. CDR1 and CDR2 from the germline V gene are SGHKS and YYEKEE (reference sequence). CDR3 length: 13 amino acids. Written as DNA, the CDR3 is TGTGCCAGCAGCTCGCGGGGGAATCAGCCCCAGCATTTT. Protein: CASSSRGNQPQHF.

The table lists this clonotype with a few counts. V and J are TRBV5-1 and TRBJ2-4; 7 bases fit TRBD2. The CDR3 has 17 amino acids. Per the germline V gene, CDR1 is SGHRS and CDR2 is YFSETQ. The junction had 9 bases not matched to a gene; V was cut back by 2 bases and J by 1 base. The CDR3 is CASSFLGGGDAKNIQYF. In DNA form, the CDR3 reads TGCGCCAGCAGCTTTCTAGGCGGGGGTGACGCCAAAAACATTCAGTACTTC.

This clonotype has at least ten counts. J is TRBJ2-2 and V is TRBV15; D assignment may be TRBD1 or TRBD2 (6 bases each). From germline, CDR1 is LNHNV and CDR2 YYDKDF (reference sequence). This CDR3 is 16 amino acids long. V lost 3 bases and J 5 bases, leaving 16 bases between the germline ends. The CDR3 sequence: CATSRGGPGETGELFF. The CDR3 region has the DNA TGTGCCACCAGCAGGGGGGGCCCAGGGGAGACCGGGGAGCTGTTTTTT.

There are a few counts of this clonotype. The rearrangement joins TRBV4-2 to TRBJ1-6, with D possibly matching TRBD1 (5 bases). The ends were cut back, 0 bases at V and 7 bases at J, with 13 bases in the middle. The CDR3 consists of 16 residues. Germline-derived CDR1 and CDR2 are LGHNA and YNFKEQ. As DNA, the CDR3 is TGTGCCAGCAGCCAAGAGCTGGCAGGGCGAAATTCACCCCTCCACTTT. Translating it yields CASSQELAGRNSPLHF.

This clonotype showed up many times. The chain uses TRBV29-1 and TRBJ2-1; 8 positions agree with TRBD2. The CDR3 is made up of 12 amino acids. Germline V gene data show CDR1 as SQVTM and CDR2 as ANQGSEA. V was clipped by 4 bases and J by 14 bases; unmatched bases: 10. The CDR3 reads CSVGPGGAGEFF. CDR3 in DNA: TGCAGCGTTGGCCCCGGGGGGGCTGGGGAGTTCTTC.

The sample holds many counts of this clonotype. The J gene is TRBJ2-3, the V gene TRBV20-1, with TRBD2 as a possible D gene (6 bases). The CDR3 length is 13 residues. V was trimmed by 4 bases and J by 1 base, leaving 9 bases between them. In germline, CDR1 is DFQATT, CDR2 SNEGSKA (reference sequence). The DNA of the CDR3 is TGCAGTGCTAAGCCGGGGGGCACAGATACGCAGTATTTT. It codes for CSAKPGGTDTQYF.

This clonotype has just a few counts. The chain carries TRBV5-8 and TRBJ2-1, with a tentative D call TRBD2 (5 bases). V was clipped by 0 bases and J by 9 bases, with 19 bases between them. Per the germline V gene, CDR1 is SGHTS and CDR2 is YDEGEE. This CDR3 spans 16 amino acids. CDR3: CASSLGITGKGLEQFF. CDR3 DNA: TGTGCCAGCAGCTTGGGGATTACCGGGAAGGGCCTTGAGCAGTTCTTC.

This clonotype was counted at least ten times. The chain is built from TRBV20-1 and TRBJ2-1, with 8 bases lining up with TRBD2. This CDR3 has 15 residues. The trim removed 5 bases at V and 7 bases at J, leaving 13 bases unmatched. CDR1 and CDR2 (germline): DFQATT, SNEGSKA (reference sequence). CDR3 sequence: CSAPPAAGVWNEQFF. The CDR3, as DNA: TGCAGTGCTCCCCCAGCAGCGGGAGTCTGGAATGAGCAGTTCTTC.

The chain combines TRBV6-1 with TRBJ1-6, with a weak D call TRBD1 (5 bases). The CDR3 has 15 amino acids. Germline-derived CDR1 and CDR2 are MNHNS and SASEGT. V gave up 6 bases and J gave up 10 bases, with 19 bases separating them. Here the CDR3 reads CASRTAGRITSPLHF. CDR3 nucleotides: TGTGCCAGCAGGACAGCGGGGCGCATCACCTCACCCCTCCACTTT.

There are many counts of this clonotype. The chain joins TRBV29-1 to TRBJ2-1, with D unclear. Germline V gene sequence: CDR1 SQVTM, CDR2 ANQGSEA. The V end lost 4 bases, the J end lost 10 bases, and 8 bases lay between the germline ends. The length of the CDR3 is 10 residues. The CDR3 DNA reads TGCAGCGTTGGAGGCATGGAGCAGTTCTTC. This sequence encodes CSVGGMEQFF.

The chain joins TRBV6-1 to TRBJ2-1; possibly TRBD2 for D (6 bases). The V end lost 5 bases, the J end lost 0 bases, and 11 bases lay between the germline ends. Germline assignment: CDR1 MNHNS and CDR2 SASEGT. The CDR3 is 15 amino acids. CDR3 bases: TGTGCCAGCAGTATTAGCGGAGGCTCCTACAATGAGCAGTTCTTC. Amino acid sequence: CASSISGGSYNEQFF.

The rearrangement links TRBV7-8 to TRBJ2-2; D possibly matches TRBD1 or TRBD2 (5 bases each). The CDR3 extends over 15 amino acids. Germline CDR1 SGHVS, CDR2 FQNEAQ. Trimming shortened V by 2 bases and J by 5 bases, and 12 bases separated the two germline ends. The CDR3 DNA follows: TGTGCCAGCAGCTTATCGACCTGGGGGACCGGGGAGCTGTTTTTT. Amino acid sequence: CASSLSTWGTGELFF.

A few counts support this clonotype. V is TRBV18 and J is TRBJ2-7, with a possible D match to TRBD2 (6 bases). The germline V and J ends were trimmed by 3 bases and 6 bases, with 15 bases remaining between them. CDR1 and CDR2 (germline): KGHSH, LQKENI. The CDR3 runs 14 residues. Here the CDR3 DNA reads TGTGCCAGCTCACCTTCGGGGGAGGTAGGCGAGCAGTACTTC. Translating gives CASSPSGEVGEQYF.

V and J are TRBV20-1 and TRBJ2-5; 9 positions agree with TRBD1. This CDR3 contains 13 residues. V lost 6 bases, J lost 3 bases, and 5 bases stayed unmatched. Per the germline V gene, CDR1 is DFQATT and CDR2 is SNEGSKA (reference sequence). The CDR3 loop reads CSAPWTGEETQYF. DNA of the CDR3: TGCAGTGCACCATGGACAGGGGAAGAGACCCAGTACTTC.

This clonotype was counted many times. The V gene is TRBV12-3 or TRBV12-4, the J gene TRBJ2-3; either TRBD1 or TRBD2 may supply D (5 bases each). V lost 3 bases and J 2 bases, leaving 12 bases between the germline ends. CDR3 size: 15 residues. CDR3 residues: CASSFWDGNTDTQYF. In nucleotides, the CDR3 is TGTGCCAGCAGTTTTTGGGACGGCAACACAGATACGCAGTATTTT.

This clonotype was counted ten times or more. This chain's CDR3 is CATNWDGYNEQFF. Here the CDR3 DNA reads TGTGCCACCAACTGGGACGGGTACAATGAGCAGTTCTTC. This chain joins TRBV24-1 and TRBJ2-1; D may correspond to TRBD1 or TRBD2 (5 bases each). Trimming shortened V by 8 bases and J by 4 bases, and 11 bases separated the two germline ends. This CDR3 has 13 residues. Germline V lookup: CDR1 KGHDR, CDR2 SFDVKD.

This clonotype was found many times. The chain employs TRBV11-2 and TRBJ1-1; D gene unclear. Trimming removed 1 base from V and 7 bases from J, with 7 bases in between. The CDR3 sequence is 12 residues long. CDR1 and CDR2 (germline): SGHAT, FQNNGV. The CDR3 spells CASSLGNNEAFF. DNA for the CDR3: TGTGCCAGCAGCTTAGGGAATAATGAAGCTTTCTTT.

This clonotype appeared many times. The chain uses TRBV12-3 or TRBV12-4 and TRBJ1-6; D is uncertain. The ends were cut back, 4 bases at V and 9 bases at J, with 10 bases in the middle. The CDR3 has 13 amino acids. The DNA of the CDR3 is TGTGCCAGCAGTTACACCCTTGGTTCACCCCTCCACTTT. Protein: CASSYTLGSPLHF.

The sample holds a few counts of this clonotype. The J gene is TRBJ2-4, the V gene TRBV3-1; 12 bases match TRBD2. The V segment lost 5 bases and the J segment 9 bases; nucleotides outside the gene matches: 8. The CDR3 consists of 15 residues. Per germline, CDR1 LGHDT and CDR2 YNNKEL (reference sequence). CDR3 in amino acids: CASSSPSGREGIQYF. The CDR3 DNA sequence: TGTGCCAGCAGCTCACCTAGCGGGAGGGAGGGCATTCAGTACTTC.